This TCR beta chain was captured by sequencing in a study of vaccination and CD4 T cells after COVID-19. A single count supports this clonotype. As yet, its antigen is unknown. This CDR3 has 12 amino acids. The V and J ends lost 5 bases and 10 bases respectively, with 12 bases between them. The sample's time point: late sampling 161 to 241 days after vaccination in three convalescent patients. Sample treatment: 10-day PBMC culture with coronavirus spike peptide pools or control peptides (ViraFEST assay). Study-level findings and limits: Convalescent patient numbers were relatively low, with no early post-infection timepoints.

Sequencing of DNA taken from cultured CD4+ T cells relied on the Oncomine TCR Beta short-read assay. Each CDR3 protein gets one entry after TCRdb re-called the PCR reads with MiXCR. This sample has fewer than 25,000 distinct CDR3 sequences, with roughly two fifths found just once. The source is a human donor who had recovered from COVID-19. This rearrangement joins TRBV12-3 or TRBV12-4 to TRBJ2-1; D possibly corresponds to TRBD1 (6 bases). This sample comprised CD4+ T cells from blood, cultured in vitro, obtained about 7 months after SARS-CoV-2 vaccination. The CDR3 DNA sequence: TGTGCCAGCAGTCACACAGGGAAGGAGCAGTTCTTC. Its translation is CASSHTGKEQFF.